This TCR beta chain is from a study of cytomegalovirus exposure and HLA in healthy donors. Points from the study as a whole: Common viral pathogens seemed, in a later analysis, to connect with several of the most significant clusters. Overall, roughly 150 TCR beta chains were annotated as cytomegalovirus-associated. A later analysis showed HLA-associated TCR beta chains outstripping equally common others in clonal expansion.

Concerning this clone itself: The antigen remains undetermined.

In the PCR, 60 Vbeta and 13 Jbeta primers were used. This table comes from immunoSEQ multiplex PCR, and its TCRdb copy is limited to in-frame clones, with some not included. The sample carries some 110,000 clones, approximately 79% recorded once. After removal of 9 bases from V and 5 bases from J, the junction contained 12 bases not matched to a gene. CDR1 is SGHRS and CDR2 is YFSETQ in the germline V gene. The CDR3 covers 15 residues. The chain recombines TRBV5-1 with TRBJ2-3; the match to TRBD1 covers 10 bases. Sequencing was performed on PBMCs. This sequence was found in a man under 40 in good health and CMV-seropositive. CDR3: CATSSGTGVGDTQYF. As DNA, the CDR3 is TGCGCCACCTCGTCCGGGACAGGGGTAGGAGATACGCAGTATTTT.